These 31 T cell receptor beta chains were sequenced from one sample in a study of graft-versus-host responses after intestinal transplantation. These receptors are not linked to any known antigen. Clones were sequenced by immunoSEQ multiplex PCR, and TCRdb holds only the in-frame ones, with some missing. The repertoire holds about 130,000 clones, with around nine tenths as singletons. Sequencing used unstimulated CD4+ T cells sorted from spleen or lymph node cells, obtained before intestinal transplant. These receptors came from a human donor who received an intestinal transplant.

The chain has TRBV6-5 and TRBJ2-1, with TRBD1 identical over 9 bases. J was trimmed by 5 bases and V by 5 bases; bases with no gene match: 4. Germline values: CDR1 MNHEY, CDR2 SVGAGI. The CDR3 has 14 amino acids. CDR3 sequence: CASSAGTGNNEQFF. The DNA for the CDR3 is TGTGCCAGCAGTGCCGGGACAGGGAACAATGAGCAGTTCTTC.

J is TRBJ2-3 and V is TRBV10-3; TRBD1 matches 7 bases. In germline, CDR1 is ENHRY, CDR2 SYGVKD. J was trimmed by 1 base and V by 5 bases; bases with no gene match: 3. The CDR3 contains 14 residues. CDR3 bases: TGTGCCATCAGTCCCGGACAGGGCACAGATACGCAGTATTTT. Translating it yields CAISPGQGTDTQYF.

The V call is TRBV10-3, the J call TRBJ1-2; perhaps TRBD1 as D (5 bases). Trimming shortened V by 3 bases and J by 12 bases, and 20 bases separated the two germline ends. The CDR3 spans 14 residues. Germline V gene sequence: CDR1 ENHRY, CDR2 SYGVKD. CDR3 amino acids: CAISESGRTFGDTF. The CDR3 DNA is TGTGCCATCAGTGAATCGGGACGGACTTTTGGGGACACCTTC.

The J gene is TRBJ2-7, the V gene TRBV6-6, with D uncertain. The CDR3 has 13 residues. Germline V CDR1 and CDR2: MNHNY, SVGAGI (reference sequence). Trimming left V 6 bases short and J 0 bases short, with 9 bases between. Here the CDR3 reads CASSQTSSYEQYF. The DNA of the CDR3 is TGTGCCAGCAGCCAAACCTCCTCCTACGAGCAGTACTTC.

This chain joins TRBV6-1 and TRBJ2-5; 7 nucleotides align to TRBD2. Germline V gives CDR1 MNHNS, CDR2 SASEGT. The CDR3 consists of 13 residues. V dropped 2 bases and J dropped 7; count of bases not matched to a gene: 4. CDR3 in amino acids: CASSEPGGGTQYF. DNA for the CDR3: TGTGCCAGCAGTGAACCTGGCGGGGGGACCCAGTACTTC.

The chain links TRBV6-5 to TRBJ2-2; D uncertain. This CDR3 has 13 residues. Germline V gives CDR1 MNHEY, CDR2 SVGAGI. With 6 bases removed from V and 4 bases from J, the gap between germline ends came to 9 bases. The CDR3 nucleotides read TGTGCCAGCAGGCCAGGATCCACCGGGGAGCTGTTTTTT. Its protein is CASRPGSTGELFF.

The chain has TRBV7-3 and TRBJ1-1; perhaps TRBD1 as D (5 bases). The V and J ends lost 5 bases and 1 base respectively, with 8 bases between them. This CDR3 contains 13 residues. CDR1 is SGHTA, CDR2 FQGTGA, per germline. The DNA of the CDR3 is TGTGCCAGCAGCACCACAGGGAACACTGAAGCTTTCTTT. It is translated as CASSTTGNTEAFF.

This rearrangement joins TRBV5-6 to TRBJ2-5; D not resolved. The DNA end lines up better with TRBJ2-7; the J call may be wrong. Germline assignment: CDR1 SGHDT and CDR2 YYEEEE. The CDR3 is made up of 15 amino acids. The CDR3 spells CASSWMMDISNEQYF. Written as DNA, the CDR3 is TGTGCCAGCAGCTGGATGATGGATATCTCGAACGAGCAGTACTTC.

In nucleotides, the CDR3 is TGTGCCAGCAGCTCCCAAAGTGGGGGTACGCAGTATTTT. This translates into CASSSQSGGTQYF. The rearrangement links TRBV11-2 to TRBJ2-3; the D gene could be TRBD1 or TRBD2 (5 bases each). This CDR3 has 13 residues. Germline CDR1 reads SGHAT; CDR2 reads FQNNGV. Trimming took off 4 bases at V and 8 bases at J, with 13 bases between the two ends.

The rearrangement joins TRBV7-2 to TRBJ1-2; perhaps TRBD1 as D (5 bases). Germline CDR1 reads SGHTA; CDR2 reads FQGNSA. This CDR3 contains 13 residues. With 1 base removed from V and 7 bases from J, the gap between germline ends came to 10 bases. The CDR3 is CASSLGLGGGYTF. The CDR3 DNA reads as TGTGCCAGCAGCTTAGGTTTGGGGGGTGGCTACACCTTC.

The chain combines TRBV15 with TRBJ2-6, with D possibly being TRBD1 (6 bases). The germline gives CDR1 LNHNV, CDR2 YYDKDF (reference sequence). CDR3 length: 14 amino acids. The V gene lost 2 bases and the J gene lost 7 bases, with 9 bases spanning the gap. DNA for the CDR3: TGTGCCACCAGCAGATTGACAGGAGCCAACGTCCTGACTTTC. This gives the protein CATSRLTGANVLTF.

The V gene is TRBV15, the J gene TRBJ1-5, with D tentatively TRBD1 (6 bases). The CDR3 length is 16 residues. Germline V lookup: CDR1 LNHNV, CDR2 YYDKDF (reference sequence). V gave up 0 bases and J gave up 6 bases, with 15 bases separating them. This CDR3 reads CATSRDVQGRGQPQHF. In DNA, the CDR3 is TGTGCCACCAGCAGAGATGTACAGGGAAGGGGTCAGCCCCAGCATTTT.

The chain uses TRBV4-2 and TRBJ1-5; D unresolved. Germline CDR1 LGHNA, CDR2 YNFKEQ. The CDR3 runs to 17 residues. Trimming left V 0 bases short and J 5 bases short, with 17 bases between. CDR3 in amino acids: CASSQDEWGSSYQPQHF. The CDR3 DNA reads as TGTGCCAGCAGCCAAGATGAGTGGGGAAGTTCCTATCAGCCCCAGCATTTT.

This clone was counted once. The rearrangement links TRBV7-9 to TRBJ2-3, with a possible D match to TRBD1 (6 bases). CDR1 is SEHNR and CDR2 is FQNEAQ in the germline V gene (reference sequence). The CDR3 has 14 residues. V was clipped by 6 bases and J by 0 bases, with 10 bases between them. This CDR3 reads CASSQGPSTDTQYF. The CDR3 DNA reads as TGTGCCAGCAGTCAGGGGCCCAGCACAGATACGCAGTATTTT. Together with reference TRBV7-9 and TRBJ2-3, the CDR3 gives the full variable domain: DTGVSQNPRHKITKRGQNVTFRCDPISEHNRLYWYRQTLGQGPEFLTYFQNEAQLEKSRLLSDRFSAERPKGSFSTLEIQRTEQGDSAMYLCASSQGPSTDTQYFGPGTRLTVL.

The table lists this clone with a few counts. V usage is TRBV28 and J usage is TRBJ1-4; TRBD1 might be the D (6 bases). The CDR3 is 16 amino acids. Trimming removed 6 bases at V and 8 bases at J, with 22 bases between. Germline CDR1 is MDHEN and CDR2 is SYDVKM. CDR3 residues: CASRSVRGKPEEKLFF. The CDR3 nucleotides are TGTGCCAGCAGATCCGTGAGGGGGAAGCCCGAGGAAAAACTGTTTTTT.

This clone appeared a single time. This rearrangement joins TRBV5-6 to TRBJ2-5; 7 bases are shared with TRBD1. The end of the DNA fits TRBJ2-7 better, so the J call may be wrong. Germline V gene sequence: CDR1 SGHDT, CDR2 YYEEEE. CDR3 length equals 15 residues. The CDR3 sequence is CASSLAPGGSYEQYF. The CDR3 region has the DNA TGTGCCAGCAGCTTGGCTCCAGGGGGTAGCTACGAGCAGTACTTC.

The chain couples TRBV5-6 to TRBJ1-5, with D hard to call. There are 14 residues in the CDR3. V lost 3 bases and J lost 0, with 7 bases in between. The germline CDR1 and CDR2 sequences are SGHDT and YYEEEE. The CDR3 DNA follows: TGTGCCAGCAGCTCCGTTTATAGCAATCAGCCCCAGCATTTT. This translates into CASSSVYSNQPQHF.

For this clone: The junction does not match germline at one end; this may be a read error. V usage is TRBV28 and J usage is TRBJ2-5, with TRBD2 identical over 11 bases. CDR1 and CDR2 (germline): MDHEN, SYDVKM. The CDR3 is 13 residues long. CDR3 nucleotides: TGTGCCAGCAGTCTACCGTCGACTAGCGGGAAGAACTTC. This sequence encodes CASSLPSTSGKNF.

The chain combines TRBV6-5 with TRBJ1-1; D unclear. Trimming took off 5 bases at V and 5 bases at J, with 15 bases between the two ends. CDR3 size: 14 residues. Germline loops: CDR1 MNHEY, CDR2 SVGAGI. CDR3 nucleotide sequence: TGTGCCAGCAGTCCCATATCCGGAACGACTGAAGCTTTCTTT. Translated, it gives CASSPISGTTEAFF.

The V and J genes are TRBV5-6 and TRBJ2-3; 8 bases match TRBD2. CDR1 and CDR2 from the germline V gene are SGHDT and YYEEEE. V trimming: 4 bases; J trimming: 1 base; junction bases outside the gene matches: 5. The CDR3 contains 15 residues. CDR3 coding DNA: TGTGCCAGCAGCCAACTAGCGGACCGCACAGATACGCAGTATTTT. Translation gives CASSQLADRTDTQYF. Combining the CDR3 with reference TRBV5-6 and TRBJ2-3 gives the whole variable domain DAGVTQSPTHLIKTRGQQVTLRCSPKSGHDTVSWYQQALGQGPQFIFQYYEEEERQRGNFPDRFSGHQFPNYSSELNVNALLLGDSALYLCASSQLADRTDTQYFGPGTRLTVL.

The gene calls are TRBV28 and TRBJ1-4, with D possibly matching TRBD1 (6 bases). Germline CDR1 reads MDHEN; CDR2 reads SYDVKM. Trimming pared 5 bases from V and 0 bases from J, leaving 7 bases between. The CDR3 sequence is 14 residues long. CDR3 in amino acids: CASSRQATNEKLFF. DNA for the CDR3: TGTGCCAGCAGTCGACAGGCAACTAATGAAAAACTGTTTTTT.

The V call is TRBV12-5, the J call TRBJ1-1, with a possible D match to TRBD1 (5 bases). Germline-derived CDR1 and CDR2 are LGHNT and FRNRAP. Trimming took off 0 bases at V and 7 bases at J, with 27 bases between the two ends. The length of the CDR3 is 19 residues. This chain's CDR3 is CASGLVTRQGWSREVEAFF. CDR3 DNA sequence: TGTGCTAGTGGTTTGGTCACAAGGCAGGGTTGGTCTCGGGAGGTTGAAGCTTTCTTT.

V gene TRBV18 combines with J gene TRBJ2-2; possible D gene TRBD2, 6 bases. V was cut by 3 bases and J by 0 bases, with 11 bases left in between. CDR1 is KGHSH, CDR2 LQKENI, per germline. The CDR3 runs to 16 residues. The CDR3 bases are TGTGCCAGCTCACCCTGGACTACTGCGAACACCGGGGAGCTGTTTTTT. This translates into CASSPWTTANTGELFF.

CDR3 sequence (DNA): TGTGCCAGTAGTTCACTTCCGGGACTAGCGGGAAGCGGGGAGCTGTTTTTT. It is translated as CASSSLPGLAGSGELFF. The chain is built from TRBV19 and TRBJ2-2, with 13 bases lining up with TRBD2. The V and J ends lost 5 bases and 7 bases, in that order; junction bases with no gene match: 10. This CDR3 is built from 17 residues. Germline CDR1 is LNHDA and CDR2 is SQIVND (reference sequence).

The V gene is TRBV10-3, the J gene TRBJ1-3, with TRBD1 as a possible D gene (5 bases). Trimming pared 7 bases from V and 0 bases from J, leaving 19 bases between. Germline assignment: CDR1 ENHRY and CDR2 SYGVKD. The CDR3 spans 17 residues. The chain's CDR3 is CAITGPGPAISGNTIYF. The CDR3 DNA sequence: TGTGCCATCACCGGGCCGGGGCCGGCTATCTCTGGAAACACCATATATTTT.

This clone occurred once. V gene TRBV19 combines with J gene TRBJ2-3; no reliable D call. From germline, CDR1 is LNHDA and CDR2 SQIVND (reference sequence). The germline V and J ends were trimmed by 6 bases and 0 bases, with 13 bases remaining between them. The CDR3 has 15 amino acids. For the CDR3, the DNA is TGTGCCAGTAGCCCATTGGGTTCTAGCACAGATACGCAGTATTTT. Its translation: CASSPLGSSTDTQYF.

The chain has TRBV5-1 and TRBJ2-5, with TRBD2 matching 14 bases. The CDR3 consists of 17 residues. Trimming at V came to 2 bases and at J to 2 bases, leaving 5 bases not matched to a gene. Germline V gene data show CDR1 as SGHRS and CDR2 as YFSETQ. The chain's CDR3 is CASSFGTSGREQETQYF. CDR3 DNA sequence: TGCGCCAGCAGCTTCGGGACTAGCGGGAGAGAGCAAGAGACCCAGTACTTC. Together with reference TRBV5-1 and TRBJ2-5, the CDR3 gives the full variable domain: KAGVTQTPRYLIKTRGQQVTLSCSPISGHRSVSWYQQTPGQGLQFLFEYFSETQRNKGNFPGRFSGRQFSNSRSEMNVSTLELGDSALYLCASSFGTSGREQETQYFGPGTRLLVL.

DNA of the CDR3: TGTGCCAGCGGTTTAGGGAAGGGGGCGCTTGGAGATACGCAGTATTTT. The encoded protein is CASGLGKGALGDTQYF. The J gene is TRBJ2-3, the V gene TRBV6-5; 7 nucleotides align to TRBD1. CDR3 length: 16 amino acids. V was clipped by 8 bases and J by 5 bases; unmatched bases: 16. Germline V lookup: CDR1 MNHEY, CDR2 SVGAGI.

This clone was detected only a few times. J is TRBJ1-1 and V is TRBV5-8; unclear D gene. The CDR3 spans 13 residues. V was pared by 1 base and J by 7 bases, with 11 bases between. Germline-derived CDR1 and CDR2 are SGHTS and YDEGEE. The CDR3 DNA is TGTGCCAGCAGCTTGCATTCGGGGATTGAAGCTTTCTTT. This sequence encodes CASSLHSGIEAFF. The entire variable domain, with the rest obtained from reference TRBV5-8 and TRBJ1-1, is as follows: EAGVTQSPTHLIKTRGQQATLRCSPISGHTSVYWYQQALGLGLQFLLWYDEGEERNRGNFPPRFSGRQFPNYSSELNVNALELEDSALYLCASSLHSGIEAFFGQGTRLTVV.

The rearrangement uses TRBV5-6 and TRBJ2-2, with D perhaps TRBD2 (5 bases). CDR1 is SGHDT and CDR2 is YYEEEE in the germline V gene. The V end was cut by 1 base, the J end by 6 bases, with 10 bases between. CDR3 length equals 14 residues. The CDR3 protein is CASSLHVGAGELFF. CDR3 nucleotides: TGTGCCAGCAGCTTGCATGTCGGGGCCGGGGAGCTGTTTTTT. The full variable domain, in which reference TRBV5-6 and TRBJ2-2 provide the parts outside the CDR3, is DAGVTQSPTHLIKTRGQQVTLRCSPKSGHDTVSWYQQALGQGPQFIFQYYEEEERQRGNFPDRFSGHQFPNYSSELNVNALLLGDSALYLCASSLHVGAGELFFGEGSRLTVL.

In the case of this clone: One end of the junction is discordant with germline, which a read error may explain. The chain has TRBV9 and TRBJ2-1, with 7 bases lining up with TRBD1. CDR1 and CDR2 (germline): SGDLS, YYNGEE. The CDR3 totals 13 residues. CDR3 in DNA: TGTGCCAGCACGAGGGACAGTTACAATGGGCAGTTCTTC. Protein sequence: CASTRDSYNGQFF.